This section outlines one T cell receptor (beta chain) sequence together with its context. These data belong to a study of T-cell reconstitution after alpha-beta-depleted transplantation in children. Preparation of the TCRbeta library involved a method that used unique molecular identifiers. TCRdb passed the PCR reads through MiXCR, listing each CDR3 protein once. Found here are 500,000 to 600,000 distinct CDR3 sequences, roughly 30% of them singletons; the top ten hold about a third. V shed 6 bases and J shed 4 bases, with 12 bases lying between them. The CDR3 spans 13 residues. Germline assignment: CDR1 ENHRY and CDR2 SYGVKD.

This TCR came from a boy in the first two years of life with Wiskott-Aldrich syndrome, due to receive a stem cell transplant. Here the sequenced sample was PBMCs, taken before TCRalphabeta/CD19-depleted stem cell transplant. V is TRBV10-3 and J is TRBJ1-1; D unclear. CDR3 nucleotides: TGTGCCATCAGGTACACAGAGGGCACTGAAGCTTTCTTT. This codes for CAIRYTEGTEAFF.